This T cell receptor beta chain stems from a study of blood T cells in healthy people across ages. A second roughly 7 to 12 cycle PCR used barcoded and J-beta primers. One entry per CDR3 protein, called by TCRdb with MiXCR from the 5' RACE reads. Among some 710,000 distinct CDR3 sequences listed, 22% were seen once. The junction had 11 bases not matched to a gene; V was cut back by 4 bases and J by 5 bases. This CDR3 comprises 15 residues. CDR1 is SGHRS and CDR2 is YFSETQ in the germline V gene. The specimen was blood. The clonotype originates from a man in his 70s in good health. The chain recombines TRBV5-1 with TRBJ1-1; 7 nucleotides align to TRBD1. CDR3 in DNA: TGCGCCAGCAGCCCAGGGGGTTTTTCGAGGACTGAAGCTTTCTTT. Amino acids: CASSPGGFSRTEAFF.